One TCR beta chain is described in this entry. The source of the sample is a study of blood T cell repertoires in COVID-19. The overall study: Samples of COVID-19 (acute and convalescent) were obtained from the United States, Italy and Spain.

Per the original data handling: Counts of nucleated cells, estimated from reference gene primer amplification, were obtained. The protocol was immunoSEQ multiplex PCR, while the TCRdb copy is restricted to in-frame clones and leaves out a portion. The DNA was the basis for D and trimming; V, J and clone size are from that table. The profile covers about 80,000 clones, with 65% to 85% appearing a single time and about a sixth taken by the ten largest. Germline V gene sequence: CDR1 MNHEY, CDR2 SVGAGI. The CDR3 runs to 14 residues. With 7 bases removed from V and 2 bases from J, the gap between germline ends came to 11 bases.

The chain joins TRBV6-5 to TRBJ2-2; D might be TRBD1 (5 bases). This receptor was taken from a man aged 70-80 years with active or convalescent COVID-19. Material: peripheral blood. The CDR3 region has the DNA TGTGCCAGCACCCCCAGGGCTAACACCGGGGAGCTGTTTTTT. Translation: CASTPRANTGELFF.